Presented here are 25 T cell receptor beta chains from one specimen sequenced in a study of Graves' ophthalmopathy and Graves' hyperthyroidism. RNA transcripts were the template, and TCR beta CDR3 regions were amplified from them. HTBI-primed first-round RT-PCR preceded second-round multiplex PCR. In TCRdb, the multiplex PCR reads were re-called with MiXCR into one record per CDR3 protein. The sample yields about 740,000 distinct CDR3 sequences, 40% seen once. The sample taken for sequencing was peripheral blood. These TCRs come from an adult man with Graves' ophthalmopathy.

This clonotype was seen ten or more times. The chain couples TRBV25-1 to TRBJ2-2, with a possible D match to TRBD1 (5 bases). CDR3 length: 14 residues. V lost 9 bases to trimming and J lost 3 bases, with 14 bases between them. CDR1 and CDR2 from the germline V gene are MGHDK and SYGVNS. Written as DNA, the CDR3 is TGTGCCAGTGTTCCACAGGTCGACACCGGGGAGCTGTTTTTT. It is translated as CASVPQVDTGELFF.

This rearrangement joins TRBV11-2 to TRBJ2-2; D gene uncertain. V lost 5 bases and J lost 1, with 8 bases in between. The length of the CDR3 is 14 residues. Germline lookup yields CDR1 SGHAT and CDR2 FQNNGV. The CDR3 loop is CASSHRENTGELFF. The CDR3 region has the DNA TGTGCCAGCAGCCACAGAGAGAACACCGGGGAGCTGTTTTTT.

This clonotype was observed at least ten times. The chain recombines TRBV25-1 with TRBJ2-7, with D possibly being TRBD1 (5 bases). CDR3 size: 16 residues. V shed 1 base and J shed 3 bases, with 16 bases lying between them. Germline-derived CDR1 and CDR2 are MGHDK and SYGVNS. In DNA form, the CDR3 reads TGTGCCAGCAGTGAATCTCGCCCAGGGCATGGCTACGAGCAGTACTTC. Translated, it gives CASSESRPGHGYEQYF.

Comment on this clonotype: This may arise from a read error, as a much more abundant clone is one base away. V is TRBV10-2 and J is TRBJ2-5; possible D gene TRBD2, 5 bases. The CDR3 covers 16 residues. CDR1 WSHSY and CDR2 SAAADI come from the germline V gene. The CDR3, as DNA: TGCGCCAGCAGTGAGTTGAGGGAAGCGAACCAAGAGGCCCAGTACTTC. It is translated as CASSELREANQEAQYF.

The rearrangement joins TRBV19 to TRBJ1-1; perhaps TRBD1 as D (5 bases). The V gene's germline CDR1 is LNHDA and CDR2 SQIVND (reference sequence). The V end lost 9 bases, the J end lost 0 bases, and 23 bases lay between the germline ends. The length of the CDR3 is 17 residues. The CDR3 loop is CASRKGESLNMNTEAFF. CDR3 bases: TGTGCCAGCAGGAAAGGGGAGTCTCTCAATATGAACACTGAAGCTTTCTTT.

The table lists this clonotype with many counts. The V call is TRBV10-3, the J call TRBJ1-6, with no clear D. The germline V gene encodes CDR1 ENHRY and CDR2 SYGVKD. The CDR3 length is 15 residues. Trimming removed 3 bases from V and 3 bases from J, with 9 bases in between. The CDR3 coding sequence is TGTGCCATCAGTGACGGGGAAGGCTATAATTCACCCCTCCACTTT. This sequence encodes CAISDGEGYNSPLHF.

The sample holds a few counts of this clonotype. The rearrangement links TRBV10-2 to TRBJ2-2, with D maybe TRBD2 (5 bases). This CDR3 has 16 amino acids. Germline assignment: CDR1 WSHSY and CDR2 SAAADI. Deletions cut 6 bases from V and 2 bases from J, with 16 bases between. The chain's CDR3 is CASSPVEAANTGELFF. The CDR3 DNA sequence: TGCGCCAGCAGCCCGGTGGAAGCGGCTAACACCGGGGAGCTGTTTTTT.

This clonotype was observed many times. The rearrangement joins TRBV7-9 to TRBJ1-2, with 11 bases that match TRBD1. This CDR3 is built from 14 residues. The V segment lost 3 bases and the J segment 8 bases; nucleotides outside the gene matches: 5. Per germline, CDR1 SEHNR and CDR2 FQNEAQ (reference sequence). For the CDR3, the DNA is TGTGCCAGCAGCTTCGGACAGGGGGCGGCCGGCTACACCTTC. Translated, it gives CASSFGQGAAGYTF.

For the CDR3, the DNA is TGTGCCAGCAGTTATCATAGGACAGTCTCTGGGGCCAACGTCCTGACTTTC. It yields the protein CASSYHRTVSGANVLTF. V is TRBV6-5 and J is TRBJ2-6; D may be TRBD1 (6 bases). Germline V CDR1 and CDR2: MNHEY, SVGAGI. V shed 3 bases and J shed 0 bases, with 12 bases lying between them. This CDR3 spans 17 amino acids.

V gene TRBV9 combines with J gene TRBJ1-6; D perhaps matches TRBD1 (5 bases). Germline CDR1 is SGDLS and CDR2 is YYNGEE. V shed 2 bases and J shed 15 bases, with 21 bases lying between them. CDR3 length: 15 residues. Here the CDR3 reads CASSVDVLAGGVLHF. DNA of the CDR3: TGTGCCAGCAGCGTGGACGTACTAGCGGGGGGAGTCCTCCACTTT.

CDR3 DNA: TGTGCCAGCAGCCCCCCCTCGACTCGTGGTTTTGTGTCAGATACGCAGTATTTT. Translated: CASSPPSTRGFVSDTQYF. The chain couples TRBV7-2 to TRBJ2-3; no clear D. The CDR3 has 18 residues. Germline V gene lookup returns CDR1 SGHTA and CDR2 FQGNSA. Trimming stripped 5 bases from V and 4 bases from J, with 25 bases between.

As concerns this clonotype: It may be a read error: a sequence one base away is much more abundant. The CDR3 region has the DNA TGCAGTGCTAGTTGGGGCGGAGGGAGCAATCAGCCCCAGCATTTT. Translated: CSASWGGGSNQPQHF. V gene TRBV20-1 combines with J gene TRBJ1-5, with D possibly TRBD1 on 5 matching bases. The V end lost 3 bases, the J end lost 1 base, and 13 bases lay between the germline ends. This CDR3 contains 15 residues. Germline V gene lookup returns CDR1 DFQATT and CDR2 SNEGSKA (reference sequence).

The chain joins TRBV11-2 to TRBJ1-2; D is undetermined. The CDR3 consists of 14 residues. Per germline, CDR1 SGHAT and CDR2 FQNNGV. Trimming cost V 5 bases and J 9 bases, with 19 bases left between them. CDR3 DNA: TGTGCCAGCAGCCAAGATCTCGGGGTGATGAGCTACACCTTC. This translates into CASSQDLGVMSYTF.

The chain is built from TRBV24-1 and TRBJ1-5; 10 bases are a match to TRBD1. V lost 11 bases and J lost 2; bases outside the gene matches: 11. Germline CDR1 KGHDR, CDR2 SFDVKD. This CDR3 comprises 16 residues. The CDR3 region has the DNA TGTGCCAGCAGGGTTTCCGGGACAGGGGGCAATCAGCCCCAGCATTTT. Its protein is CASRVSGTGGNQPQHF.

V gene TRBV7-7 combines with J gene TRBJ2-7; TRBD1 is a possible D gene (5 bases). Germline values: CDR1 SSHAT, CDR2 FNYEAQ (reference sequence). V was shortened by 5 bases and J by 7 bases, with 18 bases between the two germline ends. This CDR3 is 14 amino acids long. In nucleotides, the CDR3 is TGTGCCAGCAGCCCACTTAGGGGCGTTGGAGAGCAGTACTTC. It translates to CASSPLRGVGEQYF.

The CDR3, as DNA: TGTGCCAGCAGTTTCGGGACAGGGTCGGAGACCCAGTACTTC. Protein sequence: CASSFGTGSETQYF. This chain uses TRBV2 with TRBJ2-5, with 9 bases lining up with TRBD1. Germline-derived CDR1 and CDR2 are SNHLY and FYNNEI. The V and J ends lost 5 bases and 5 bases, in that order; junction bases with no gene match: 6. The CDR3 covers 14 residues.

This clonotype was seen ten or more times. The CDR3 sequence: CASSSTFYEQYF. The DNA for the CDR3 is TGTGCCAGCAGCTCTACATTCTACGAGCAGTACTTC. V gene TRBV7-2 combines with J gene TRBJ2-7; no reliable D call. CDR3 length: 12 residues. CDR1 is SGHTA, CDR2 FQGNSA, per germline. Trimming shortened V by 4 bases and J by 3 bases, and 7 bases separated the two germline ends. Complete variable domain (other parts from reference TRBV7-2 and TRBJ2-7): GAGVSQSPSNKVTEKGKDVELRCDPISGHTALYWYRQSLGQGLEFLIYFQGNSAPDKSGLPSDRFSAERTGGSVSTLTIQRTQQEDSAVYLCASSSTFYEQYFGPGTRLTVT.

The CDR3 loop is CASSPRQTPEQYF. CDR3 nucleotide sequence: TGTGCCAGCTCACCTAGGCAAACCCCCGAGCAGTACTTC. The genes are TRBV18 and TRBJ2-7; D is unclear. V was pared by 3 bases and J by 6 bases, with 12 bases between. The CDR3 runs 13 residues. Germline loops: CDR1 KGHSH, CDR2 LQKENI.

The chain combines TRBV7-9 with TRBJ2-2; D unclear. Germline assignment: CDR1 SEHNR and CDR2 FQNEAQ (reference sequence). V was trimmed by 6 bases and J by 8 bases, leaving 13 bases between them. There are 13 residues in the CDR3. The CDR3 reads CASSFPVGGELFF. Here the CDR3 DNA reads TGTGCCAGCAGTTTCCCCGTGGGGGGGGAGCTGTTTTTT.

This clonotype was seen a handful of times. This chain joins TRBV20-1 and TRBJ2-7, with unresolved D. Germline V CDR1 and CDR2: DFQATT, SNEGSKA (reference sequence). CDR3 length: 13 residues. The ends were cut back, 5 bases at V and 3 bases at J, with 14 bases in the middle. The CDR3 loop is CSALGAGYYEQYF. The CDR3 DNA reads TGCAGTGCTTTGGGCGCAGGCTACTACGAGCAGTACTTC.

This chain joins TRBV2 and TRBJ2-7, with 9 nucleotides matching TRBD1. The CDR3 runs 15 residues. Per germline, CDR1 SNHLY and CDR2 FYNNEI. Unmatched junction bases numbered 7, after V lost 5 bases and J lost 2 bases. CDR3 coding DNA: TGTGCCAGCAGTCGACCCGGGACAGGGCCCTACGAGCAGTACTTC. It yields the protein CASSRPGTGPYEQYF.

This clonotype has just one count. The genes are TRBV2 and TRBJ2-7; TRBD2 matches 10 bases. J lost 1 base, V lost 5 bases, and 5 bases had no gene match. This CDR3 is 15 amino acids long. The germline V gene has CDR1 SNHLY and CDR2 FYNNEI. DNA for the CDR3: TGTGCCAGCAGTTGGAGCGGGAGGGGTTCCTACGAGCAGTACTTC. Its protein is CASSWSGRGSYEQYF.

V and J are TRBV6-5 and TRBJ1-5; D not resolved. Trimming cost V 5 bases and J 9 bases, with 17 bases left between them. The CDR3 is 14 residues long. Germline V gene sequence: CDR1 MNHEY, CDR2 SVGAGI. CDR3 DNA: TGTGCCAGCAGTGAAGCGAACGGGAAGCGGCCCCAGCATTTT. This sequence encodes CASSEANGKRPQHF.

This clonotype was seen only a few times. The chain is built from TRBV20-1 and TRBJ1-4; tentatively, D is TRBD1 (5 bases). Trimming left V 6 bases short and J 4 bases short, with 12 bases between. Germline assignment: CDR1 DFQATT and CDR2 SNEGSKA (reference sequence). This CDR3 comprises 13 residues. The CDR3: CSADKGVNEKLFF. The CDR3 region has the DNA TGCAGTGCCGATAAAGGGGTTAATGAAAAACTGTTTTTT.

This clonotype was detected only a few times. The chain is built from TRBV11-2 and TRBJ2-7, with D tentatively TRBD2 (5 bases). Germline V gives CDR1 SGHAT, CDR2 FQNNGV. Trimming shortened V by 3 bases and J by 0 bases, and 9 bases separated the two germline ends. The CDR3 is made up of 14 amino acids. The CDR3 DNA reads as TGTGCCAGCAGCTTGGGAGACCGCTCCTACGAGCAGTACTTC. Translation gives CASSLGDRSYEQYF.